Each of the 5 T cell receptor beta chains below was sequenced from the same sample in a study of blood T cell repertoires in COVID-19. The table came from immunoSEQ multiplex PCR; TCRdb's copy has only in-frame clones and leaves some out. In the table there are some 390,000 clones, 80% to 90% of which are singletons. Sequencing input: PBMCs or T cells enriched from blood (not recorded which). Every receptor here comes from a man in his thirties or forties who had recovered from COVID-19.

The genes are TRBV5-4 and TRBJ2-7, with 8 bases lining up with TRBD2. V gave up 1 base and J gave up 2 bases; unmatched junction bases: 2. The CDR3 contains 14 residues. CDR1 and CDR2 (germline): SGHNT, YYREEE (reference sequence). CDR3 nucleotides: TGTGCCAGCAGCTTGCCGGGGGGGGCCTACGAGCAGTACTTC. Translated, it gives CASSLPGGAYEQYF.

V and J are TRBV19 and TRBJ1-5, with D maybe TRBD1 (5 bases). The length of the CDR3 is 15 residues. The germline CDR1 and CDR2 sequences are LNHDA and SQIVND (reference sequence). V was pared by 6 bases and J by 1 base, with 13 bases between. CDR3 sequence: CASREGRLSNQPQHF. The CDR3 coding sequence is TGTGCCAGTAGGGAGGGACGGTTGAGCAATCAGCCCCAGCATTTT. The complete variable domain, with remaining parts taken from reference TRBV19 and TRBJ1-5, reads DGGITQSPKYLFRKEGQNVTLSCEQNLNHDAMYWYRQDPGQGLRLIYYSQIVNDFQKGDIAEGYSVSREKKESFPLTVTSAQKNPTAFYLCASREGRLSNQPQHFGDGTRLSIL.

The rearrangement uses TRBV4-1 and TRBJ1-5; D perhaps matches TRBD1 (5 bases). V lost 2 bases to trimming and J lost 1 base, with 15 bases between them. Germline CDR1 MGHRA, CDR2 YSYEKL. The CDR3 is made up of 17 amino acids. As DNA, the CDR3 is TGCGCCAGCAGCCAATTCCCCCCGGGGGTCAGCAATCAGCCCCAGCATTTT. Translated, it gives CASSQFPPGVSNQPQHF.

The gene calls are TRBV29-1 and TRBJ1-6, with 9 positions matching TRBD1. CDR1 and CDR2 (germline): SQVTM, ANQGSEA. J gave up 9 bases and V 6 bases, and 6 bases lay outside the gene matches. The CDR3 contains 13 residues. The CDR3 DNA sequence: TGCAGCGTGCGGACAGGGGAACCTTCACCCCTCCACTTT. Its translation: CSVRTGEPSPLHF.

The rearrangement uses TRBV30 and TRBJ2-3; the D gene is possibly TRBD2 (6 bases). V lost 3 bases, J lost 0 bases, and 16 bases lay in between. Germline CDR1 reads GTSNPN; CDR2 reads SVGIG (reference sequence). This CDR3 is built from 16 residues. The DNA of the CDR3 is TGTGCCTGGAGGGCGGGGTCGAGCACTAGCACAGATACGCAGTATTTT. Its protein is CAWRAGSSTSTDTQYF.